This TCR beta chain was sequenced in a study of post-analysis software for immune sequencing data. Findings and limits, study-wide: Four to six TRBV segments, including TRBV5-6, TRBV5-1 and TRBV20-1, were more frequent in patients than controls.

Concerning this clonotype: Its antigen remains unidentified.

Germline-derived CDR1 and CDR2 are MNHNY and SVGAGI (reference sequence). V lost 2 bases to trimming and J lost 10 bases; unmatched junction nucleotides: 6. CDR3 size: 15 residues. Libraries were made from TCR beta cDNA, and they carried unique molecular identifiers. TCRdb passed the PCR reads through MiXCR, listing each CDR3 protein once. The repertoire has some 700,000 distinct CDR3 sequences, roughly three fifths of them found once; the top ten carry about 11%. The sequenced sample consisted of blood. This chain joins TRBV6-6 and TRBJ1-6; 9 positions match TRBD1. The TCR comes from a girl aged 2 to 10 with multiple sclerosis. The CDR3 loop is CASSYRGQGGSPLHF. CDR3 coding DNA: TGTGCCAGCAGTTACCGGGGACAGGGTGGCTCACCCCTCCACTTT.